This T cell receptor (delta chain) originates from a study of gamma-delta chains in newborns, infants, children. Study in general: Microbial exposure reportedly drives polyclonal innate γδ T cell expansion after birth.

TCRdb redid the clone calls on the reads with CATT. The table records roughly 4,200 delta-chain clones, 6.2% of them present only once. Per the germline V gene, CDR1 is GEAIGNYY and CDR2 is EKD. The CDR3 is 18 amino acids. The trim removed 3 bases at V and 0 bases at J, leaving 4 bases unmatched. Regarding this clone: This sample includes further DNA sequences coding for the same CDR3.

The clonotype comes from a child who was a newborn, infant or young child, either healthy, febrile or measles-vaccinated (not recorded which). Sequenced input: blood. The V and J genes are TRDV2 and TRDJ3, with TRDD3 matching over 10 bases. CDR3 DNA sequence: TGTGCCTGTGACGCTGCTGGGGGATACTCCTGGGACACCCGACAGATGTTTTTC. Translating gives CACDAAGGYSWDTRQMFF.